What follows is one T cell receptor beta chain and its context. The source of the sample is a study of blood T cell repertoires in COVID-19. Those enrolled, adults aged about 18 to 95 years, came from about two dozen US areas. Cohort placement rested on clinical history that participants reported themselves. Either two negative PCRs, clearance, or symptom resolution qualified Cohort 3 donors as recovered. This CDR3 comprises 14 residues. Deletions cut 5 bases from V and 6 bases from J, with 13 bases between. The germline CDR1 and CDR2 sequences are SGHTA and FQGTGA. As processed by the authors: Amplification of reference gene primers provided the estimated nucleated cell counts. Sequencing was performed with immunoSEQ multiplex PCR; in TCRdb, only in-frame clones are kept and a portion is missing. V and J calls and clone size come straight from that table; D and trimming were deduced from the DNA. The sample contains around 380,000 clones, more than 70% of which appear only once.

This chain connects TRBV7-3 to TRBJ2-2; D is perhaps TRBD2 (6 bases). This sequence was found in a man aged 25-40 years who had recovered from COVID-19. Input material: PBMCs or T cells enriched from blood (not recorded which). The CDR3 reads CASSLKTGAGELFF. In nucleotides, the CDR3 is TGTGCCAGCAGCCTCAAAACGGGGGCCGGGGAGCTGTTTTTT.